These 4 T cell receptor beta chains came from one sample sequenced in a study of STAT3 mutations in large granular lymphocyte leukemia. Study-wide findings and caveats: At least one immunodominant TCR beta clonotype appeared in every T-cell large granular lymphocyte leukemia patient.

These receptors' antigens are unknown. The protocol was immunoSEQ multiplex PCR, while the TCRdb copy is restricted to in-frame clones and leaves out a portion. The repertoire has approximately 17,000 clones, about four fifths of them found once; the top ten carry approximately 8.1%. The sample comprised peripheral blood mononuclear cells. The source is a man in his forties or fifties with T-cell large granular lymphocyte leukemia. Some clones in this sample may be carry-over from other donors' samples.

This clone was counted a few times. The rearrangement uses TRBV12-5 and TRBJ1-3, with 8 nucleotides matching TRBD1. CDR3 size: 13 residues. Germline loops: CDR1 LGHNT, CDR2 FRNRAP. Trimming cost V 9 bases and J 4 bases; bases outside gene matches: 5. CDR3 protein: CASRTGSGNTIYF. The CDR3 coding sequence is TGTGCTAGCCGGACAGGGTCCGGAAACACCATATATTTT.

This clone was seen once. The chain uses TRBV27 and TRBJ1-6; TRBD1 might be the D (6 bases). The germline CDR1 and CDR2 sequences are MNHEY and SMNVEV (reference sequence). V gave up 6 bases and J gave up 2 bases, with 11 bases separating them. The CDR3 loop spans 15 amino acids. CDR3 residues: CASRGGWTYNSPLHF. CDR3 nucleotides: TGTGCCAGCAGAGGGGGGTGGACCTATAATTCACCCCTCCACTTT.

The rearrangement joins TRBV12-5 to TRBJ2-7; 8 bases agree with TRBD1. The germline V gene encodes CDR1 LGHNT and CDR2 FRNRAP. The CDR3 is 13 residues long. V was clipped by 5 bases and J by 7 bases; unmatched bases: 7. CDR3 protein: CASGMWTGREQYF. The CDR3 DNA reads as TGTGCTAGTGGTATGTGGACAGGGAGGGAGCAGTACTTC.

The genes are TRBV5-1 and TRBJ1-2; TRBD1 might be the D (5 bases). CDR3 length: 14 residues. The V gene's germline CDR1 is SGHRS and CDR2 YFSETQ. Trimming stripped 0 bases from V and 1 base from J, with 7 bases between. The CDR3 protein is CASSLAGGNYGYTF. In DNA form, the CDR3 reads TGCGCCAGCAGCTTGGCCGGGGGTAACTATGGCTACACCTTC.